The 5 T cell receptor beta chains below were found in one sample sequenced in a study of CDR3 diversity in severe acne. TCRdb used MiXCR to reprocess the PCR reads, holding one entry per CDR3 protein. The table shows more than 85,000 distinct CDR3 sequences, with around 53% occurring only once. The specimen was blood. All receptors come from a male donor with acne.

This chain joins TRBV12-3 or TRBV12-4 and TRBJ2-7, with D possibly matching TRBD1 (5 bases). Trimming removed 3 bases from V and 4 bases from J, with 7 bases in between. The CDR3 spans 12 residues. Here the CDR3 reads CASSFSGYEQYF. The CDR3 coding sequence is TGTGCCAGCAGTTTTTCAGGGTACGAGCAGTACTTC.

This chain joins TRBV6-2 or TRBV6-3 and TRBJ2-1; D is unresolved. This CDR3 is 12 amino acids long. Trimming shortened V by 2 bases and J by 12 bases, and 11 bases separated the two germline ends. Germline V gives CDR1 MNHEY, CDR2 SVGEGT. Here the CDR3 reads CASSYGNTGQFF. As DNA, the CDR3 is TGTGCCAGCAGTTACGGCAATACGGGGCAGTTCTTC.

The chain recombines TRBV20-1 with TRBJ2-3; 12 bases map to TRBD2. Trimming took 4 bases from V and 2 from J; bases not matched to a gene: 4. Germline values: CDR1 DFQATT, CDR2 SNEGSKA (reference sequence). The CDR3 spans 15 residues. The CDR3 bases are TGCAGTGCTAAGACTAGCGGGAGCTTCACAGATACGCAGTATTTT. Translation: CSAKTSGSFTDTQYF.

This clonotype was counted ten times or more. This rearrangement joins TRBV10-1 to TRBJ2-2, with 9 nucleotides matching TRBD1. The CDR3 is 15 residues long. The V gene end was trimmed by 2 bases and the J gene end by 8 bases; junction bases not matched to a gene: 6. Germline CDR1 is WNHNN and CDR2 is SYGVQD (reference sequence). CDR3 region: CASSEDRGRFGELFF. The CDR3 DNA follows: TGCGCCAGCAGTGAGGACAGGGGGAGGTTTGGGGAGCTGTTTTTT.

As concerns this clonotype: One end of the junction is discordant with germline, which a read error may explain. Here the CDR3 DNA reads TGTGCCAGCAGTGAAGATCGATTT. Translating it yields CASSEDRF. The chain couples TRBV2 to TRBJ1-6, with unresolved D. CDR1 is SNHLY, CDR2 FYNNEI, per germline. The length of the CDR3 is 8 residues.